The 20 T cell receptor beta chains presented below share a single source sample, sequenced in a study of beta chain features in type 1 diabetes. As every portion of the isolated RNA was reverse transcribed, the sequencing read expressed TCRB transcripts. The assay was immunoSEQ multiplex PCR, and TCRdb's table has in-frame clones only and misses some. The repertoire holds about 140,000 clones, with about 9.7% as singletons. The sample comprised central memory CD4+ T cells from blood. Receptor source: a woman aged 40 to 50 in good health.

This clone has more than one count but fewer than ten. The rearrangement joins TRBV6-5 to TRBJ2-5, with D possibly TRBD1 on 5 matching bases. Germline-derived CDR1 and CDR2 are MNHEY and SVGAGI. With 0 bases removed from V and 4 bases from J, the gap between germline ends came to 15 bases. The CDR3 has 16 amino acids. CDR3: CASSYSMGRVGETQYF. CDR3 bases: TGTGCCAGCAGTTACTCGATGGGCAGGGTGGGAGAGACCCAGTACTTC.

The chain carries TRBV19 and TRBJ2-5; TRBD1 might be the D (5 bases). Trimming stripped 5 bases from V and 14 bases from J, with 18 bases between. Per the germline V gene, CDR1 is LNHDA and CDR2 is SQIVND (reference sequence). The CDR3 contains 12 residues. The CDR3, as DNA: TGTGCCAGTAGTCAAGGGCCATGGGGCCGCTACTTC. The encoded protein is CASSQGPWGRYF.

The chain recombines TRBV27 with TRBJ1-6; TRBD1 is a possible D gene (6 bases). V was pared by 5 bases and J by 14 bases, with 19 bases between. The CDR3 has 14 amino acids. Per the germline V gene, CDR1 is MNHEY and CDR2 is SMNVEV (reference sequence). In DNA, the CDR3 is TGTGCCAGCAGTGTTCACGTTTCAGGGGCGGCCCTCCACTTT. It translates to CASSVHVSGAALHF.

This chain joins TRBV6-6 and TRBJ1-5; D unclear. The V end lost 5 bases, the J end lost 4 bases, and 9 bases lay between the germline ends. The CDR3 contains 13 residues. The germline V gene encodes CDR1 MNHNY and CDR2 SVGAGI (reference sequence). The CDR3, as DNA: TGTGCCAGCAGTGGCGACGGGAATCAGCCCCAGCATTTT. Translated, it gives CASSGDGNQPQHF.

In DNA form, the CDR3 reads TGTGCCAGCAGCTTAGAGGGCCGGGGGGGGTATTTT. This gives the protein CASSLEGRGGYF. The chain combines TRBV7-9 with TRBJ2-3, with 8 bases fitting TRBD2. V was clipped by 1 base and J by 14 bases; unmatched bases: 5. The germline gives CDR1 SEHNR, CDR2 FQNEAQ (reference sequence). The CDR3 contains 12 residues.

This clone has only a few counts. The chain employs TRBV5-1 and TRBJ1-5; D call uncertain. V was pared by 0 bases and J by 0 bases, with 4 bases between. In germline, CDR1 is SGHRS, CDR2 YFSETQ. The CDR3 totals 14 residues. The CDR3: CASSLDNSNQPQHF. CDR3 DNA sequence: TGCGCCAGCAGCTTGGACAATAGCAATCAGCCCCAGCATTTT.

This clone was seen a few times. This chain connects TRBV18 to TRBJ1-2; 9 bases line up with TRBD1. CDR3 size: 15 residues. Unmatched junction bases numbered 6, after V lost 2 bases and J lost 5 bases. Germline CDR1 and CDR2: KGHSH and LQKENI. The CDR3 bases are TGTGCCAGCTCACCAACAGCGGGACAGGGATATGGCTACACCTTC. Translating it yields CASSPTAGQGYGYTF. The variable domain in full, with the rest retrieved from reference TRBV18 and TRBJ1-2, is NAGVMQNPRHLVRRRGQEARLRCSPMKGHSHVYWYRQLPEEGLKFMVYLQKENIIDESGMPKERFSAEFPKEGPSILRIQQVVRGDSAAYFCASSPTAGQGYGYTFGSGTRLTVV.

This clone occurred a few times. The chain uses TRBV10-3 and TRBJ2-7, with D perhaps matching TRBD1 (6 bases). There are 18 residues in the CDR3. V lost 4 bases and J 3 bases, leaving 25 bases between the germline ends. From germline, CDR1 is ENHRY and CDR2 SYGVKD. The CDR3 nucleotides read TGTGCCATCAGTGTTCGCCCCACCGGGACACGGAACCTCTACGAGCAGTACTTC. This gives the protein CAISVRPTGTRNLYEQYF.

This clone was counted between two and nine times. This rearrangement joins TRBV7-2 to TRBJ2-5, with D perhaps TRBD2 (6 bases). Trimming took 5 bases from V and 2 from J, leaving 12 bases between them. Germline V gene data show CDR1 as SGHTA and CDR2 as FQGNSA. CDR3 size: 14 residues. The CDR3 nucleotides read TGTGCCAGCAGCCCCAGGGAGGTTCAAGAGACCCAGTACTTC. It encodes CASSPREVQETQYF.

CDR3 residues: CASSLTGGPQPQHF. CDR3 DNA sequence: TGTGCCAGCAGCCTTACAGGGGGTCCGCAGCCCCAGCATTTT. V is TRBV7-2 and J is TRBJ1-5, with TRBD1 matching 8 bases. The CDR3 extends over 14 amino acids. J gave up 7 bases and V 5 bases, and 7 bases lay outside the gene matches. Germline assignment: CDR1 SGHTA and CDR2 FQGNSA.

The V call is TRBV6-1, the J call TRBJ1-5, with D unresolved. Germline CDR1 MNHNS, CDR2 SASEGT. This CDR3 contains 12 residues. Trimming pared 8 bases from V and 4 bases from J, leaving 9 bases between. This chain's CDR3 is CASQHGNQPQHF. For the CDR3, the DNA is TGTGCCAGCCAACACGGGAATCAGCCCCAGCATTTT.

Remarks on this clone: This same CDR3 is encoded by further DNA sequences in the sample. The chain uses TRBV5-1 and TRBJ2-6; possible D gene TRBD2, 5 bases. This CDR3 is built from 15 residues. The germline CDR1 and CDR2 sequences are SGHRS and YFSETQ. Trimming stripped 0 bases from V and 1 base from J, with 5 bases between. The CDR3 here is CASSLGESGANVLTF. For the CDR3, the DNA is TGCGCCAGCAGCTTGGGGGAGTCTGGGGCCAACGTCCTGACTTTC.

The chain combines TRBV6-1 with TRBJ2-5; D may be TRBD1 (6 bases). CDR3 size: 15 residues. CDR1 and CDR2 (germline): MNHNS, SASEGT. The V and J ends lost 6 bases and 4 bases respectively, with 18 bases between them. The chain's CDR3 is CASSQGVTGRETQYF. The CDR3 DNA follows: TGTGCCAGCAGCCAAGGGGTTACAGGGCGAGAGACCCAGTACTTC.

This chain uses TRBV7-8 with TRBJ2-5, with D possibly being TRBD2 (7 bases). Trimming stripped 0 bases from V and 4 bases from J, with 12 bases between. CDR1 is SGHVS and CDR2 is FQNEAQ in the germline V gene. The CDR3 is 15 residues long. The CDR3 nucleotides are TGTGCCAGCAGCTTAGCGGGGGGGCAGGGAGAGACCCAGTACTTC. This gives the protein CASSLAGGQGETQYF.

This clone was seen more than once but under ten times. This chain joins TRBV5-6 and TRBJ1-4; possible D gene TRBD1, 5 bases. The V gene lost 4 bases and the J gene lost 4 bases, with 11 bases spanning the gap. CDR1 is SGHDT and CDR2 is YYEEEE in the germline V gene. The CDR3 spans 14 residues. As DNA, the CDR3 is TGTGCCAGCAGCCCGGCGGGGGGTAATGAAAAACTGTTTTTT. This gives the protein CASSPAGGNEKLFF.

The sample holds a few counts of this clone. V and J are TRBV6-1 and TRBJ2-5; 13 nucleotides line up with TRBD2. This CDR3 region has 14 residues. Losses at the gene ends were 6 bases for V and 5 bases for J; bases not matched to a gene: 3. Per germline, CDR1 MNHNS and CDR2 SASEGT. CDR3 DNA: TGTGCCAGCAGCCCGACTAGCGGGGGGGAGACCCAGTACTTC. This encodes CASSPTSGGETQYF.

There are a few counts of this clone. The rearrangement links TRBV14 to TRBJ2-2; 11 bases agree with TRBD1. CDR3 length equals 19 residues. V shed 1 base, J shed 1 base, and the junction held 8 bases outside the gene matches. From germline, CDR1 is SGHDN and CDR2 FVKESK. The CDR3, as DNA: TGTGCCAGCAGCCAAGGTCGGACAGGGGGCGCGTGGAACACCGGGGAGCTGTTTTTT. Its translation is CASSQGRTGGAWNTGELFF.

This chain joins TRBV5-4 and TRBJ2-5, with D maybe TRBD2 (5 bases). The CDR3 runs 14 residues. The ends were cut back, 0 bases at V and 5 bases at J, with 11 bases in the middle. CDR1 is SGHNT and CDR2 is YYREEE in the germline V gene (reference sequence). The DNA for the CDR3 is TGTGCCAGCAGCTTGGACCAGCGAGGGGAGACCCAGTACTTC. The encoded protein is CASSLDQRGETQYF. Full variable domain (rest looked up from reference TRBV5-4 and TRBJ2-5): ETGVTQSPTHLIKTRGQQVTLRCSSQSGHNTVSWYQQALGQGPQFIFQYYREEENGRGNFPPRFSGLQFPNYSSELNVNALELDDSALYLCASSLDQRGETQYFGPGTRLLVL.

This clone showed up just a few times. The rearrangement links TRBV7-8 to TRBJ1-3, with 7 positions matching TRBD1. J lost 0 bases, V lost 5 bases, and 4 bases had no gene match. CDR3 length: 15 amino acids. CDR1 and CDR2 (germline): SGHVS, FQNEAQ. CDR3 coding DNA: TGTGCCAGCAGCATAGACAGGGTCTCTGGAAACACCATATATTTT. It encodes CASSIDRVSGNTIYF.

The rearrangement links TRBV5-5 to TRBJ2-2; 8 bases are shared with TRBD1. V lost 4 bases, J lost 4 bases, and 6 bases stayed unmatched. The CDR3 loop spans 15 amino acids. Looked up from germline, CDR1 is SGHKS and CDR2 is YYEKEE (reference sequence). In DNA form, the CDR3 reads TGTGCCAGCAGCACCGGACAGGGTGCCACCGGGGAGCTGTTTTTT. This gives the protein CASSTGQGATGELFF.